The 2 T cell receptor beta chains listed next were all sequenced from one sample in a study of blood T cell repertoires in COVID-19 (dated by TCRdb to the early 2020s). Preparation of the library involved the immunoSEQ multiplex PCR assay. Imported from immuneACCESS, the table was reduced by TCRdb to in-frame sequences with V and J called. These copies leave out some clones; in studies compared against another copy, an unresolved V gene accounts for under half, and the cause of the remainder is not known. The sample table lists over 130,000 clones, 84% of them with a count of one. The top ten clones comprise around 3.7% of the sample. Sequencing was performed on PBMCs or T cells enriched from blood (not recorded which). Every receptor here comes from a woman between 50 and 59 years old with acute COVID-19.

This clone was detected only once. The chain carries TRBV20-1 and TRBJ1-2; 8 bases are shared with TRBD1. V lost 3 bases to trimming and J lost 0 bases; unmatched junction nucleotides: 3. The CDR3 contains 14 residues. The germline CDR1 and CDR2 sequences are DFQATT and SNEGSKA (reference sequence). The CDR3 protein is CSASKQGANYGYTF. In DNA, the CDR3 is TGCAGTGCTAGTAAACAGGGGGCTAACTATGGCTACACCTTC.

The V call is TRBV6-5, the J call TRBJ2-2; 12 nucleotides agree with TRBD1. V gave up 8 bases and J gave up 7 bases; unmatched junction bases: 8. The CDR3 is 15 amino acids. The germline CDR1 and CDR2 sequences are MNHEY and SVGAGI. CDR3 amino acids: CASSWDRGRVGELFF. The DNA for the CDR3 is TGTGCCAGCTCCTGGGACAGGGGGCGAGTCGGGGAGCTGTTTTTT.